This T cell receptor (beta chain) was sequenced during a study of T-cell memory formation after mild COVID-19. Study-level points and caveats: Later expanders leaned CD4+, whereas day 15 to 85 contracting clones were balanced CD4/CD8.

Germline V CDR1 and CDR2: MNHNS, SASEGT. V dropped 7 bases and J dropped 0 bases, with 10 bases sitting between them. The CDR3 totals 14 residues. From 5'RACE with constant-segment primers came TCR alpha and TCR beta cDNA libraries that carried sample barcodes and UMIs. TCRdb independently ran MiXCR on the 5' RACE reads; one entry per CDR3 protein. The data contain some 350,000 distinct CDR3 sequences, roughly 13% of them singletons. This clonotype showed up just a few times. Its antigen is undetermined. The sample comprised PBMCs or a T cell subset sorted from them (not recorded which). This receptor was identified in a man aged 18 to 30 who had mild COVID-19 (a few samples of this study predate the infection). Cell type and time point are not known. The chain recombines TRBV6-1 with TRBJ1-5; D gene uncertain. In nucleotides, the CDR3 is TGTGCCAGCACCCGCGAATATAGCAATCAGCCCCAGCATTTT. This encodes CASTREYSNQPQHF.